The clone carrying this T cell receptor beta chain showed up just a few times. Its antigen remains unknown. The data belong to a study of T cell repertoires in cytomegalovirus infection. Overall study: HLA-B-restricted CMV epitopes that are well studied, plus recently identified HLA-C-restricted ones, were used by the study. General study points: It was HLA-C-restricted CMV-specific TCR beta clonotypes that dominated the response ex vivo.

CDR1 is SGDLS, CDR2 YYNGEE, per germline. This CDR3 is 15 amino acids long. V lost 0 bases and J lost 5, with 12 bases in between. TCRdb passed the reads through MiXCR, listing each CDR3 protein once. This table holds hundreds of thousands of distinct CDR3 sequences, about 29% found once. The sequence came from a human donor in good health (CMV status not recorded). Some clones in this sample may be carry-over from other donors' samples. V gene TRBV9 combines with J gene TRBJ1-5; D is unclear. The sequencing here drew on cultured PBMCs, taken from culture after CMV antigen stimulation. The CDR3 DNA is TGTGCCAGCAGCGTAGGAAACTTGGCGGATCAGCCCCAGCATTTT. Encoded protein: CASSVGNLADQPQHF.